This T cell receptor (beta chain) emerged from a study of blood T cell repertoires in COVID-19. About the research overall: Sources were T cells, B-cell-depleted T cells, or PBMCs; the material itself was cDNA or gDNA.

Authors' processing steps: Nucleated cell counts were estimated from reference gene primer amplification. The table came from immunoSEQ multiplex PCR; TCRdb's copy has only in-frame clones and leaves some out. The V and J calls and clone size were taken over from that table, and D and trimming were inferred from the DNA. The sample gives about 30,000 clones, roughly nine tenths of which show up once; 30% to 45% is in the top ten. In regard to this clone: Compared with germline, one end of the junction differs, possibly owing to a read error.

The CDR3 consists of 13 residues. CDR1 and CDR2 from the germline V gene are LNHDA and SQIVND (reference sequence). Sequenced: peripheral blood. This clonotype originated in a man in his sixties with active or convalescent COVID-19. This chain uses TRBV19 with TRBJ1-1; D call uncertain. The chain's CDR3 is CASKSGRNTEAFF. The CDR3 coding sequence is TGTGCGAGTAAATCGGGGAGGAACACTGAAGCTTTCTTT.